This T cell receptor beta chain was obtained from a study of blood T cell repertoires in COVID-19. Whole-study context: Samples representing acute and convalescent COVID-19 were sourced from the United States, Italy and Spain.

Some clones are missing from TCRdb's copy, which holds only in-frame ones; the method was immunoSEQ multiplex PCR. Here the sample spans 60,000 or so clones, 70% to 90% being singletons. Germline assignment: CDR1 SGHNT and CDR2 YYREEE (reference sequence). CDR3 length equals 15 residues. V was pared by 1 base and J by 6 bases, with 13 bases between. The clonotype comes from a man between 60 and 75 years old with acute or convalescent COVID-19. The material sequenced was peripheral blood. The chain has TRBV5-4 and TRBJ2-2; tentative D call: TRBD2 (6 bases). CDR3 amino acids: CASSLSLASAGELFF. The CDR3 DNA reads TGTGCCAGCAGCTTGTCACTAGCCTCTGCCGGGGAGCTGTTTTTT.